These 19 T cell receptor beta chains were sequenced from one sample in a study of response to subunit inactivated influenza vaccine. TCRdb itself ran the RT-PCR reads through MiXCR, one entry per CDR3 protein. Of 650,000 to 700,000 distinct CDR3 sequences in the sample, more than 15% are singletons; the top ten hold more than 9%. Sequencing was performed on PBMCs from blood, taken about 11 days after vaccination. The receptor source for this set is a man in his forties or fifties who received an inactivated influenza vaccine.

The chain has TRBV10-3 and TRBJ2-5, with 8 nucleotides matching TRBD2. The CDR3 has 13 residues. The V and J ends lost 6 bases and 5 bases, in that order; junction bases with no gene match: 5. From germline, CDR1 is ENHRY and CDR2 SYGVKD. The CDR3: CAIRPGLVETQYF. CDR3 DNA sequence: TGTGCCATCAGGCCGGGACTAGTTGAGACCCAGTACTTC.

This chain links TRBV6-5 with TRBJ2-1; either TRBD1 or TRBD2 may supply D (5 bases each). Germline V CDR1 and CDR2: MNHEY, SVGAGI. The CDR3 contains 15 residues. V lost 2 bases to trimming and J lost 7 bases, with 15 bases between them. CDR3 DNA sequence: TGTGCCAGCAGTTACGGGACGGCCGGGAAGAATGAGCAGTTCTTC. Translated: CASSYGTAGKNEQFF.

The V gene is TRBV7-8, the J gene TRBJ2-7; 9 bases align to TRBD1. Germline V CDR1 and CDR2: SGHVS, FQNEAQ. After removal of 0 bases from V and 3 bases from J, the junction contained 6 bases not matched to a gene. The CDR3 length is 16 residues. CDR3 sequence: CASSLAPTGGIYEQYF. The CDR3 DNA is TGTGCCAGCAGCTTAGCGCCGACAGGGGGGATCTACGAGCAGTACTTC.

This clonotype came up many times. The chain couples TRBV20-1 to TRBJ2-3; no clear D gene. V lost 0 bases and J lost 0, with 10 bases in between. The CDR3 totals 15 residues. Germline values: CDR1 DFQATT, CDR2 SNEGSKA (reference sequence). The CDR3 loop reads CSAREGGTSTDTQYF. In DNA, the CDR3 is TGCAGTGCTAGAGAGGGTGGCACGAGCACAGATACGCAGTATTTT.

V gene TRBV12-3 or TRBV12-4 combines with J gene TRBJ2-7, with D maybe TRBD2 (7 bases). The V end lost 7 bases, the J end lost 5 bases, and 18 bases lay between the germline ends. The CDR3 runs 14 residues. The CDR3 region has the DNA TGTGCCAGCACCTTCCAATCGGGGGGCAACGAGCAGTACTTC. This encodes CASTFQSGGNEQYF.

This clonotype has a handful of counts. Here the CDR3 reads CSARDLGQAQQPQHF. The CDR3 DNA is TGCAGTGCTAGAGATCTCGGGCAGGCCCAGCAGCCCCAGCATTTT. This chain connects TRBV20-1 to TRBJ1-5; D is unclear. The V gene lost 0 bases and the J gene lost 7 bases, with 16 bases spanning the gap. CDR1 and CDR2 (germline): DFQATT, SNEGSKA (reference sequence). The CDR3 runs 15 residues.

The rearrangement joins TRBV15 to TRBJ2-5; 9 bases align to TRBD2. The ends lost 0 bases at V and 5 bases at J; junction bases unmatched: 4. The V gene's germline CDR1 is LNHNV and CDR2 YYDKDF (reference sequence). CDR3 size: 15 residues. The CDR3: CATSREREGYETQYF. The DNA for the CDR3 is TGTGCCACCAGCAGAGAGCGGGAGGGGTATGAGACCCAGTACTTC.

This clonotype was seen more than once but under ten times. V is TRBV3-1 and J is TRBJ2-7; 8 nucleotides agree with TRBD1. Germline trimming cut 2 bases from V and 2 bases from J; bases unmatched to any gene: 5. Germline CDR1 and CDR2: LGHDT and YNNKEL (reference sequence). This CDR3 is 15 amino acids long. Here the CDR3 DNA reads TGTGCCAGCAGCCAAACACAGGGGGGTGCCTACGAGCAGTACTTC. Amino acids: CASSQTQGGAYEQYF.

This clonotype was seen more than once but under ten times. The chain links TRBV30 to TRBJ2-4, with a possible D match to TRBD2 (5 bases). The V gene's germline CDR1 is GTSNPN and CDR2 SVGIG (reference sequence). This CDR3 has 16 residues. V lost 2 bases to trimming and J lost 2 bases, with 16 bases between them. Here the CDR3 reads CAWSQRGLSTKNIQYF. The CDR3 DNA is TGTGCCTGGAGTCAACGTGGACTCTCAACCAAAAACATTCAGTACTTC.

This clonotype showed up just a few times. The V call is TRBV29-1, the J call TRBJ1-1; perhaps TRBD1 as D (6 bases). The CDR3 consists of 14 residues. Trimming left V 5 bases short and J 2 bases short, with 15 bases between. Germline V lookup: CDR1 SQVTM, CDR2 ANQGSEA. CDR3: CSVLVGGPNTEAFF. DNA of the CDR3: TGCAGCGTTTTAGTAGGGGGACCAAACACTGAAGCTTTCTTT.

V is TRBV29-1 and J is TRBJ2-3; D is ambiguous. This CDR3 has 15 residues. The ends were cut back, 6 bases at V and 6 bases at J, with 22 bases in the middle. Germline V CDR1 and CDR2: SQVTM, ANQGSEA. In DNA form, the CDR3 reads TGCAGCGTCAAACCGCACGGGCCTTGGTTGGATACGCAGTATTTT. Its translation is CSVKPHGPWLDTQYF.

This clonotype was picked up a small number of times. This chain's CDR3 is CASSLYGGGYNEQFF. CDR3 nucleotides: TGTGCCAGCAGCTTATACGGGGGGGGATACAATGAGCAGTTCTTC. The chain links TRBV7-8 to TRBJ2-1; 8 bases map to TRBD2. In germline, CDR1 is SGHVS, CDR2 FQNEAQ. CDR3 length: 15 residues. With 2 bases clipped from V and 4 bases from J, the junction kept 4 bases outside the gene matches.

The chain uses TRBV27 and TRBJ2-5; perhaps TRBD2 as D (5 bases). The CDR3 runs 13 residues. Germline V lookup: CDR1 MNHEY, CDR2 SMNVEV (reference sequence). V was trimmed by 5 bases and J by 4 bases, leaving 11 bases between them. The DNA of the CDR3 is TGTGCCAGCAGTGAGGGTTATAGAGAGACCCAGTACTTC. It translates to CASSEGYRETQYF.

CDR3 sequence reads: CASSLSDSHTIYF. The CDR3 bases are TGTGCCAGCAGTTTATCGGACAGCCACACCATATATTTT. The chain recombines TRBV27 with TRBJ1-3, with a weak D call TRBD1 (6 bases). V lost 0 bases, J lost 8 bases, and 8 bases lay in between. In germline, CDR1 is MNHEY, CDR2 SMNVEV (reference sequence). CDR3 length: 13 residues.

This clonotype was recorded a few times. The rearrangement joins TRBV9 to TRBJ2-2, with D tentatively TRBD1 or TRBD2 (5 bases each). Deletions cut 4 bases from V and 2 bases from J, with 12 bases between. Germline V gives CDR1 SGDLS, CDR2 YYNGEE. The CDR3 covers 15 residues. CDR3 nucleotides: TGTGCCAGCAGCCCCACTAGGACAAACACCGGGGAGCTGTTTTTT. It translates to CASSPTRTNTGELFF.

This clonotype has a count of ten or more. The chain joins TRBV11-3 to TRBJ2-3, with no clear D. Trimming removed 0 bases from V and 2 bases from J, with 9 bases in between. Germline V gene sequence: CDR1 SGHNT, CDR2 YENEEA. The CDR3 loop spans 15 amino acids. The CDR3 spells CASSLDSSLTDTQYF. The CDR3 DNA sequence: TGTGCCAGCAGCTTAGACAGTTCCCTCACAGATACGCAGTATTTT.

V and J are TRBV12-3 or TRBV12-4 and TRBJ2-2; D gene ambiguous. V lost 6 bases to trimming and J lost 2 bases, with 10 bases between them. This CDR3 has 14 amino acids. The CDR3 protein is CASRWTVNTGELFF. The CDR3 nucleotides read TGTGCCAGCAGGTGGACCGTTAACACCGGGGAGCTGTTTTTT.

This clonotype has a count of ten or more. This chain uses TRBV5-1 with TRBJ2-3, with D unclear. CDR1 is SGHRS and CDR2 is YFSETQ in the germline V gene. Between the trimmed V and J ends, which lost 2 bases and 2 bases, there was a span of 12 bases. The CDR3 sequence is 15 residues long. This CDR3 is CASSLPPPPTDTQYF. CDR3 bases: TGCGCCAGCAGCTTACCCCCCCCGCCCACAGATACGCAGTATTTT.

This clonotype was detected many times. V gene TRBV20-1 combines with J gene TRBJ2-3; D is undetermined. Looked up from germline, CDR1 is DFQATT and CDR2 is SNEGSKA (reference sequence). The CDR3 covers 14 residues. Trimming cost V 0 bases and J 1 base, with 8 bases left between them. The CDR3 DNA reads as TGCAGTGCTAGAGATCCAGGTCGCACAGATACGCAGTATTTT. This codes for CSARDPGRTDTQYF.